This T cell receptor beta chain was obtained from a study of shared T cell receptors in the human thymus. TCRdb's table, derived via immunoSEQ multiplex PCR, lists solely in-frame clones and lacks some. The data show hundreds of thousands of clones, with roughly 74% seen just once and about 0.013% held by the top ten. Germline V gene data show CDR1 as MNHEY and CDR2 as SVGAGI. This CDR3 spans 15 amino acids. V gave up 6 bases and J gave up 3 bases, with 15 bases separating them. These sequences were also reported in another study, on human thymus T cells. Per that paper: It was from resections taken during corrective heart surgery that the thymus tissue came. Thymic and blood repertoires appeared to show biased V and J gene usage. Related work showed strongly overlapping thymic repertoires across unrelated individuals.

Material for sequencing was thymocytes. The chain links TRBV6-5 to TRBJ2-4; tentatively, D is TRBD1 (5 bases). The origin of this receptor is a boy under two years old with a congenital heart defect. CDR3 DNA sequence: TGTGCCAGCAGGAAGAGAGAAGGGGACAAAAACATTCAGTACTTC. Amino acids: CASRKREGDKNIQYF.